The 27 T cell receptor beta chains given below trace back to one sample, sequenced in a study of breast tumors, draining lymph nodes, adjacent tissues. Samples came from axillary lymph nodes draining the breast cancer. TCRdb re-derived calls from the multiplex PCR reads in MiXCR, one entry per CDR3 protein. The sample comprises over 70,000 distinct CDR3 sequences, approximately 29% of which are singletons, and over 6.5% rests with the top ten. Sequencing was done on a sample of axillary lymph node tissue. The receptors were sampled from a female donor with breast cancer. Some clones in this sample may be carry-over from other donors' samples.

The chain has TRBV5-1 and TRBJ1-2, with unresolved D. This CDR3 comprises 13 residues. Trimming left V 4 bases short and J 6 bases short, with 13 bases between. Germline V CDR1 and CDR2: SGHRS, YFSETQ. The CDR3 spells CASSPDGSNGYTF. As DNA, the CDR3 is TGCGCCAGCAGCCCGGACGGGTCCAATGGCTACACCTTC.

This clonotype was picked up many times. The junction departs from germline at one end; a sequencing error may be responsible. The chain employs TRBV14 and TRBJ2-1; TRBD2 is a possible D gene (7 bases). CDR1 and CDR2 (germline): SGHDN, FVKESK. The CDR3 runs to 14 residues. DNA of the CDR3: TGTGCCAGCAGCAGGGGGGGCTCCTACAATGAGCAGTCCTTC. It is translated as CASSRGGSYNEQSF.

This clonotype was detected many times. V and J are TRBV11-2 and TRBJ2-5, with TRBD2 identical over 10 bases. Germline V CDR1 and CDR2: SGHAT, FQNNGV. The trim removed 4 bases at V and 3 bases at J, leaving 5 bases unmatched. CDR3 length: 15 residues. The CDR3 protein is CASSSSGRAKETQYF. In nucleotides, the CDR3 is TGTGCCAGCAGCTCGAGCGGGAGGGCCAAAGAGACCCAGTACTTC.

V is TRBV18 and J is TRBJ1-1; TRBD1 might be the D (6 bases). The germline V gene has CDR1 KGHSH and CDR2 LQKENI. The CDR3 is 18 amino acids. Trimming shortened V by 0 bases and J by 6 bases, and 23 bases separated the two germline ends. This CDR3 is CASSPPKTAGRGHAEAFF. In DNA form, the CDR3 reads TGTGCCAGCTCACCACCGAAAACGGCTGGTCGGGGGCACGCTGAAGCTTTCTTT.

This clonotype was seen at least ten times. The J gene is TRBJ2-2, the V gene TRBV4-2; a weak D match, TRBD1 (5 bases). Trimming removed 0 bases at V and 4 bases at J, with 15 bases between. The CDR3 has 17 residues. Germline CDR1 and CDR2: LGHNA and YNFKEQ. CDR3 sequence reads: CASSQESFTGITGELFF. Here the CDR3 DNA reads TGTGCCAGCAGCCAAGAGTCCTTTACAGGAATCACCGGGGAGCTGTTTTTT.

In regard to this clonotype: A junction boundary mismatches the germline segment, possibly from a read error. This chain connects TRBV7-2 to TRBJ1-2; D possibly corresponds to TRBD1 (5 bases). The CDR3 has 15 residues. Germline CDR1 SGHTA, CDR2 FQGNSA. The DNA for the CDR3 is TGCGCCGGCAGCTTAGCTTGGGGCGCAGGATATGGCTACACCTTC. It translates to CAGSLAWGAGYGYTF.

This clonotype was seen many times. This sequence joins TRBV18 and TRBJ1-2, with TRBD1 identical over 8 bases. CDR1 is KGHSH, CDR2 LQKENI, per germline. CDR3 length: 14 amino acids. V gave up 6 bases and J gave up 7 bases; unmatched junction bases: 10. The CDR3 loop is CASSNPETGVGYTF. The CDR3 DNA sequence: TGTGCCAGCTCCAACCCCGAGACAGGGGTTGGCTACACCTTC.

In this sample, this clonotype turned up many times. The chain links TRBV6-5 to TRBJ1-2; D may be TRBD1 (5 bases). The ends were cut back, 2 bases at V and 6 bases at J, with 10 bases in the middle. The CDR3 sequence is 13 residues long. Germline CDR1 and CDR2: MNHEY and SVGAGI. CDR3 DNA: TGTGCCAGCAGTTACACCGGGGGTGATGGCTACACCTTC. Protein product: CASSYTGGDGYTF.

This clonotype was recorded a few times. The chain couples TRBV6-2 or TRBV6-3 to TRBJ2-5; D perhaps matches TRBD2 (6 bases). This CDR3 spans 15 amino acids. Germline loops: CDR1 MNHEY, CDR2 SVGEGT. The V end was cut by 2 bases, the J end by 5 bases, with 15 bases between. The CDR3 sequence is CASSYQSTRGETQYF. The DNA of the CDR3 is TGTGCCAGCAGTTACCAGTCTACCCGGGGGGAGACCCAGTACTTC.

The CDR3 protein is CSSSGDYNEQFF. The CDR3 bases are TGCAGCTCTAGCGGGGACTACAATGAGCAGTTCTTC. The chain uses TRBV29-1 and TRBJ2-1; 9 nucleotides align to TRBD2. The CDR3 has 12 residues. CDR1 is SQVTM, CDR2 ANQGSEA, per germline. The trim removed 8 bases at V and 3 bases at J, leaving 2 bases unmatched.

This clonotype was seen ten or more times. J is TRBJ2-7 and V is TRBV18; no clear D. V shed 2 bases and J shed 0 bases, with 8 bases lying between them. Germline assignment: CDR1 KGHSH and CDR2 LQKENI. There are 14 residues in the CDR3. CDR3 DNA sequence: TGTGCCAGCTCACCAGAAGGAGACTCCTACGAGCAGTACTTC. Its protein is CASSPEGDSYEQYF.

CDR3: CASSYPTTTNEKLFF. Here the CDR3 DNA reads TGTGCCAGCAGCTACCCGACAACAACTAATGAAAAACTGTTTTTT. The V call is TRBV7-9, the J call TRBJ1-4, with D uncertain. The CDR3 has 15 amino acids. Trimming cost V 4 bases and J 0 bases, with 9 bases left between them. CDR1 and CDR2 from the germline V gene are SEHNR and FQNEAQ (reference sequence).

This clonotype was seen at least ten times. A single base separates this from a much larger clone, so it may be a read error. The chain is built from TRBV7-6 and TRBJ1-2; unclear D gene. There are 15 residues in the CDR3. Germline V gives CDR1 SGHVS, CDR2 FNYEAQ. For the CDR3, the DNA is TGTGCCAGCAGCTTAGCGCACCCGGGGTTAGGTGGCTACCCCTTC. It is translated as CASSLAHPGLGGYPF.

This clonotype was seen only a few times. CDR3 in amino acids: CASQLDSGANVLTF. Written as DNA, the CDR3 is TGTGCCAGCCAACTAGACTCTGGGGCCAACGTCCTGACTTTC. The rearrangement joins TRBV6-2 or TRBV6-3 to TRBJ2-6; D possibly corresponds to TRBD2 (5 bases). V was clipped by 8 bases and J by 0 bases, with 8 bases between them. The germline V gene encodes CDR1 MNHEY and CDR2 SVGEGT. The CDR3 consists of 14 residues.

With respect to this clonotype: The germline gene is not matched at one end of the junction; a read error may be the cause. The rearrangement links TRBV9 to TRBJ1-6, with 10 bases matching TRBD1. The length of the CDR3 is 15 residues. CDR1 is SGDLS and CDR2 is YYNGEE in the germline V gene. The CDR3 is CASSAGTGDGSPPHF. The CDR3 DNA sequence: TGTGCCAGCAGCGCAGGGACAGGGGACGGTTCACCCCCCCACTTT.

Ten or more counts support this clonotype. The chain is built from TRBV11-2 and TRBJ2-2; D call uncertain. The ends were cut back, 5 bases at V and 6 bases at J, with 10 bases in the middle. CDR1 SGHAT and CDR2 FQNNGV come from the germline V gene. This CDR3 comprises 13 residues. This chain's CDR3 is CASSPWSAGELFF. As DNA, the CDR3 is TGTGCCAGCAGCCCATGGAGCGCCGGGGAGCTGTTTTTT.

Ten or more counts support this clonotype. The rearrangement uses TRBV6-1 and TRBJ1-2; 7 nucleotides line up with TRBD1. V was clipped by 6 bases and J by 4 bases; unmatched bases: 5. The CDR3 is made up of 13 amino acids. Germline V CDR1 and CDR2: MNHNS, SASEGT. The CDR3 sequence is CASRTGTAYGYTF. The DNA of the CDR3 is TGTGCCAGCAGGACCGGGACAGCCTATGGCTACACCTTC.

The genes are TRBV18 and TRBJ2-6, with D perhaps matching TRBD1 (6 bases). The V end lost 6 bases, the J end lost 4 bases, and 22 bases lay between the germline ends. The germline CDR1 and CDR2 sequences are KGHSH and LQKENI. The CDR3 contains 18 residues. The CDR3 spells CASSLGGGGAAGANVLTF. The CDR3 nucleotides are TGTGCCAGCTCCCTCGGAGGTGGGGGCGCGGCAGGGGCCAACGTCCTGACTTTC.

CDR3 region: CASSEAGDPEHF. As DNA, the CDR3 is TGTGCCAGCAGTGAAGCGGGAGACCCCGAGCATTTT. The rearrangement links TRBV6-1 to TRBJ1-5; D not certain. The ends were cut back, 0 bases at V and 14 bases at J, with 11 bases in the middle. The CDR3 has 12 amino acids. Per germline, CDR1 MNHNS and CDR2 SASEGT.

This clonotype was seen repeatedly, ten times or more. The J gene is TRBJ2-3, the V gene TRBV5-1, with TRBD1 as a possible D gene (6 bases). Germline V CDR1 and CDR2: SGHRS, YFSETQ. The CDR3 length is 14 residues. V lost 0 bases, J lost 4 bases, and 9 bases lay in between. The CDR3 DNA reads as TGCGCCAGCAGCTTGGTACAGGGCCCAGATACGCAGTATTTT. This codes for CASSLVQGPDTQYF.

The rearrangement joins TRBV5-6 to TRBJ2-7, with D possibly TRBD2 on 5 matching bases. The V end lost 4 bases, the J end lost 6 bases, and 11 bases lay between the germline ends. CDR1 and CDR2 from the germline V gene are SGHDT and YYEEEE. CDR3 size: 12 residues. CDR3 sequence (DNA): TGTGCCAGCAGCCTTCCCCGGGGCGAGCAGTACTTC. As protein: CASSLPRGEQYF.

This clonotype was detected ten times or more. This chain links TRBV30 with TRBJ1-6, with D possibly TRBD1 on 6 matching bases. Per germline, CDR1 GTSNPN and CDR2 SVGIG (reference sequence). The CDR3 is made up of 12 amino acids. V was cut by 5 bases and J by 7 bases, with 9 bases left in between. CDR3 loop: CAWGQLNSPLHF. The CDR3 DNA is TGTGCCTGGGGACAGTTGAATTCACCCCTCCACTTT.

This clonotype was found many times. This rearrangement joins TRBV20-1 to TRBJ2-3; TRBD2 agrees at 7 bases. J lost 2 bases, V lost 5 bases, and 10 bases had no gene match. Germline V lookup: CDR1 DFQATT, CDR2 SNEGSKA (reference sequence). CDR3 length: 15 amino acids. The CDR3 sequence: CSAPSGSHNTDTQYF. CDR3 nucleotide sequence: TGCAGTGCTCCTAGCGGAAGTCATAACACAGATACGCAGTATTTT.

This clonotype came up many times. The CDR3 nucleotides read TGTGCCAGCAGCTTCACCTACGAGCAGTACTTC. It yields the protein CASSFTYEQYF. The chain has TRBV7-2 and TRBJ2-7, with no clear D. CDR3 length: 11 amino acids. V gave up 3 bases and J gave up 2 bases, with 2 bases separating them. Germline CDR1 SGHTA, CDR2 FQGNSA.

This clonotype was counted many times. The V gene is TRBV30, the J gene TRBJ1-3, with D unclear. Trimming removed 0 bases from V and 1 base from J, with 10 bases in between. Germline CDR1 and CDR2: GTSNPN and SVGIG (reference sequence). This CDR3 region has 15 residues. The CDR3 sequence is CAWSVLGGSGNTIYF. In nucleotides, the CDR3 is TGTGCCTGGAGTGTACTGGGAGGATCTGGAAACACCATATATTTT. The full variable domain, rest sourced from reference TRBV30 and TRBJ1-3, is SQTIHQWPATLVQPVGSPLSLECTVEGTSNPNLYWYRQAAGRGLQLLFYSVGIGQISSEVPQNLSASRPQDRQFILSSKKLLLSDSGFYLCAWSVLGGSGNTIYFGEGSWLTVV.

This clonotype was detected many times. The chain uses TRBV4-2 and TRBJ2-1, with 9 bases that match TRBD1. Losses at the gene ends were 4 bases for V and 0 bases for J; bases not matched to a gene: 1. Per the germline V gene, CDR1 is LGHNA and CDR2 is YNFKEQ. The CDR3 has 15 residues. This chain's CDR3 is CASSPTGGSYNEQFF. Here the CDR3 DNA reads TGTGCCAGCAGCCCGACAGGGGGCTCCTACAATGAGCAGTTCTTC.

This clonotype is judged medium-sized. The V gene is TRBV29-1, the J gene TRBJ1-2; tentative D call: TRBD1 (6 bases). CDR1 is SQVTM and CDR2 is ANQGSEA in the germline V gene. Trimming removed 6 bases from V and 0 bases from J, with 8 bases in between. The CDR3 runs 12 residues. The CDR3 region is CSVWTANYGYTF. The CDR3, as DNA: TGCAGCGTATGGACAGCTAACTATGGCTACACCTTC. The full variable domain, rest sourced from reference TRBV29-1 and TRBJ1-2, is SAVISQKPSRDICQRGTSLTIQCQVDSQVTMMFWYRQQPGQSLTLIATANQGSEATYESGFVIDKFPISRPNLTFSTLTVSNMSPEDSSIYLCSVWTANYGYTFGSGTRLTVV.